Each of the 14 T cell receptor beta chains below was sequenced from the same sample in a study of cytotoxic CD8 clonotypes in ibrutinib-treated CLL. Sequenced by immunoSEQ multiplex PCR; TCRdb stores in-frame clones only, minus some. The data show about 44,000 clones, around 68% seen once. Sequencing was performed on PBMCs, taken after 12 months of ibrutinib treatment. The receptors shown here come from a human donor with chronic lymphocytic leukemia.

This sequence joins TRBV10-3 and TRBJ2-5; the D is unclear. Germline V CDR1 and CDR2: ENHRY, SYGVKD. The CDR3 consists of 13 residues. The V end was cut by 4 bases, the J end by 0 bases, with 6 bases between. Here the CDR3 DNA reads TGTGCCATCAGTGTGTATGACCAAGAGACCCAGTACTTC. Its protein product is CAISVYDQETQYF.

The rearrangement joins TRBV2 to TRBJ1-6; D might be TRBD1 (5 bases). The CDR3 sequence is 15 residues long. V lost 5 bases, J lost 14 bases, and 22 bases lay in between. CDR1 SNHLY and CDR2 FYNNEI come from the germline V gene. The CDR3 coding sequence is TGTGCCAGCAGTCCCCGGAGGGCGGGGCCATCGGCCCTCCACTTT. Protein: CASSPRRAGPSALHF.

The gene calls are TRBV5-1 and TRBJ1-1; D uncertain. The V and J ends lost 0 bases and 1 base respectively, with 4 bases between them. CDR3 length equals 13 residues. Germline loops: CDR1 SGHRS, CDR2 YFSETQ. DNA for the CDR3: TGCGCCAGCAGCTTGGACAGGAACACTGAAGCTTTCTTT. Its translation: CASSLDRNTEAFF. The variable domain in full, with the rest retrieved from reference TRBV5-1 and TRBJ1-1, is KAGVTQTPRYLIKTRGQQVTLSCSPISGHRSVSWYQQTPGQGLQFLFEYFSETQRNKGNFPGRFSGRQFSNSRSEMNVSTLELGDSALYLCASSLDRNTEAFFGQGTRLTVV.

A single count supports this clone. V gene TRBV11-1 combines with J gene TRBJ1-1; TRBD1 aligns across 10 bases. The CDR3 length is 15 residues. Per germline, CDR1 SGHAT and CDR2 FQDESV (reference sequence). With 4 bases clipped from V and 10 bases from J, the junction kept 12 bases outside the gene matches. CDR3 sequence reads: CASSWGQGSLSGAFF. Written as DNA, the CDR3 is TGTGCCAGCAGCTGGGGACAGGGGAGTCTAAGTGGAGCTTTCTTT.

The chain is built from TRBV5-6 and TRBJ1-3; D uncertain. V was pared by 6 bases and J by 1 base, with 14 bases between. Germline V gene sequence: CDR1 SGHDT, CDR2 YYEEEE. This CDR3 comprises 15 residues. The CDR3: CASNSYSFSGNTIYF. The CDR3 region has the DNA TGTGCCAGCAACTCGTACTCGTTTTCTGGAAACACCATATATTTT.

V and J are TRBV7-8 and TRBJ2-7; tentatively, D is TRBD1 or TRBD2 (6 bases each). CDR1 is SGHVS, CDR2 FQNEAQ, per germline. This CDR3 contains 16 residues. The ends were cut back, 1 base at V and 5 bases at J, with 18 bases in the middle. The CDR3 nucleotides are TGTGCCAGCAGCTTAGGGAGGGGGGCGATCCTACACGAGCAGTACTTC. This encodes CASSLGRGAILHEQYF.

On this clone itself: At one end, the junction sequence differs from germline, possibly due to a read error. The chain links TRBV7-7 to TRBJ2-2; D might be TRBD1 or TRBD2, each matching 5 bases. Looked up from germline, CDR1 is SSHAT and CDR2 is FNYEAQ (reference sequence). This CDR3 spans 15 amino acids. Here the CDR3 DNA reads TGTGCTAGCAGCTTAGTAATTGGGGGAGCCGGGGAGCTGTTTTTT. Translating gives CASSLVIGGAGELFF.

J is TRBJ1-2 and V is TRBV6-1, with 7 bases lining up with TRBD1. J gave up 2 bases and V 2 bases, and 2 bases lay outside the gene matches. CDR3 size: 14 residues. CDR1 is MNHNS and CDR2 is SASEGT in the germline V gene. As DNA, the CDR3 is TGTGCCAGCAGTGAACGGGACAGAAACTATGGCTACACCTTC. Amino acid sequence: CASSERDRNYGYTF.

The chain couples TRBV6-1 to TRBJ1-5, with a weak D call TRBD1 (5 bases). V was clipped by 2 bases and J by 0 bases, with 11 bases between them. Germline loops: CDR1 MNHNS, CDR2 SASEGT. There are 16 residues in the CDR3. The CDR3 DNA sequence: TGTGCCAGCAGTGAATGGGGGATAAATAGCAATCAGCCCCAGCATTTT. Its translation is CASSEWGINSNQPQHF.

The CDR3 DNA reads as TGTGCCAGCAGCAGACAGGGTCGCAATCAGCCCCAGCATTTT. The encoded protein is CASSRQGRNQPQHF. The rearrangement uses TRBV6-6 and TRBJ1-5; 7 bases agree with TRBD1. This CDR3 is built from 14 residues. CDR1 is MNHNY and CDR2 is SVGAGI in the germline V gene (reference sequence). Trimming at V came to 6 bases and at J to 2 bases, leaving 4 bases not matched to a gene.

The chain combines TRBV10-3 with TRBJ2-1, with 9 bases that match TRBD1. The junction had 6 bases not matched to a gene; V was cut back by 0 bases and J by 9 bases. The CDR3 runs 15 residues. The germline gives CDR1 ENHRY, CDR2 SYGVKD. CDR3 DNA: TGTGCCATCAGTGAGTCGGGGACAGGGTTGTTTGAGCAGTTCTTC. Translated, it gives CAISESGTGLFEQFF.

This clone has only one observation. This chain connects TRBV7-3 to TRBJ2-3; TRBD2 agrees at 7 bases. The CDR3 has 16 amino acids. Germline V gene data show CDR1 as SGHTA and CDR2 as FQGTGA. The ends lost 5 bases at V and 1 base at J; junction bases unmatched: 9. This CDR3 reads CASSNSRDYGTDTQYF. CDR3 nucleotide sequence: TGTGCCAGCAGCAACAGCCGGGACTACGGCACAGATACGCAGTATTTT.

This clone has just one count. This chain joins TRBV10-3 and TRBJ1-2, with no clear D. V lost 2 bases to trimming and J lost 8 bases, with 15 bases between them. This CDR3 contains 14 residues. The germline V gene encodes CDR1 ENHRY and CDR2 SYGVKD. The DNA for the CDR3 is TGTGCCATCAGTGAGCACGGATTCCCGGGAGGCTACACCTTC. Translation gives CAISEHGFPGGYTF.

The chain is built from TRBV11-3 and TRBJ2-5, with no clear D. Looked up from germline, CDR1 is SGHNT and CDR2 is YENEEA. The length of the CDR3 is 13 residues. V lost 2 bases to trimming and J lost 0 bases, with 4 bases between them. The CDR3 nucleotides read TGTGCCAGCAGCTTATTCTACCAAGAGACCCAGTACTTC. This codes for CASSLFYQETQYF.